This TCR beta chain was captured by sequencing in a study of OX40 agonist ivuxolimab in advanced cancers. Looking at the study overall: Ivuxolimab, which targeted the costimulatory receptor OX40 (CD134), was an agonistic, fully human IgG2 monoclonal antibody. Intravenous ivuxolimab was administered to patients every 2 weeks at six dose levels: 0.01, 0.1, 0.3, 1.5, 3 and 10 mg/kg. Among the 52 dose-escalation patients, around 20 had hepatocellular carcinoma, 15 or so melanoma, 9 renal cell carcinoma and 9 head and neck cancer. A male proportion of under 85% and a mean age of approximately 58 years, ranging from roughly 23 to 85, were recorded for the dose-escalation cohort. Prior anti-PD-1, anti-PD-L1 or anti-CTLA-4 therapy was permitted, and checkpoint inhibitors had been received by around 40% of dose-escalation patients. Three dose-escalation patients achieved partial responses, one with hepatocellular carcinoma and two with cutaneous melanoma. The point of sequencing TCRbeta in the periphery was to test whether ivuxolimab changed TCR sequence diversity and drove clonal T-cell expansion. The paper describes the monotherapy dose-escalation part (N ≈ 50 patients) of the phase I trial of ivuxolimab.

Genomic DNA was isolated from the sorted cells so that the TCRbeta CDR3 region could be sequenced. The immunoSEQ Assay was used to sequence the TCRbeta CDR3 regions. The clones in this table, taken by TCRdb from immuneACCESS, are in-frame only. Not every clone is retained; where verified, under half of the shortfall comes from an unresolved V gene, and the cause of the rest is unknown. The sample table contains under 90,000 clones; only one count was recorded for about 80% of them. The ten largest clones capture 1.4% of the sample. Trimming at the junction amounts to 0 bases on V and 10 bases on J, and the germline ends lie 19 bases apart. The germline V gene gives CDR1 as MGHRA and CDR2 as YSYEKL. From the cysteine up to the phenylalanine, the CDR3 has a length of 17 residues. Only the CDR3 part of the read is kept: 51 bases, read in frame from the first base. The paper as a whole reports these results and caveats: At doses from 0.1 to 3.0 mg/kg, clonal expansion was seen in both CD4+ and CD8+ blood T cells between baseline and week 6. Low levels of normalized T-cell clonal expansion were also shown by some nonresponding patients. In the 0.1-3.0 mg/kg groups, partial responders were among the patients with the lowest normalized peripheral clonal expansion, particularly in CD8+ T cells. The antigen specificity of the peripheral T cells that underwent clonal expansion was not determined. After ivuxolimab, more expanded clones were found on average in CD8+ T cells than in CD4+ T cells.

The trial excluded patients who had a history of autoimmune disease or who were on systemic immunosuppression. Peripheral blood for TCR sequencing was collected from all dose cohorts at baseline, on cycle 4 day 1, and on cycle 7 day 1. The samples were drawn from a first-in-human, open-label, multicenter phase I dose-escalation trial of ivuxolimab. Adults with locally advanced or metastatic melanoma, renal cell, hepatocellular, or head and neck squamous cell carcinoma were enrolled in the trial. Before TCR sequencing, CD4+ and CD8+ T cells were separately sorted from peripheral blood. On this clone: The specificity of this receptor is unknown. Base qualities are not at hand, and no much larger clone is one base apart.

The rearranged segments are TRBV4-1 and TRBJ1-6; perhaps TRBD1 is the D gene, with 5 bases matching. The receptor was isolated from an adult with an advanced solid tumor such as melanoma, head and neck, liver or kidney cancer. The sequencing used CD4+ or CD8+ T cells sorted from blood, collected in a trial of the OX40 agonist ivuxolimab. At the DNA level, the sequence is TGCGCCAGCAGCCAAGATGTGTATTCAGGGTACGGATCACCCCTCCACTTT. The translation is CASSQDVYSGYGSPLHF.